This TCR beta chain comes out of a study of response to subunit inactivated influenza vaccine. Study observations and caveats: It was suggested by the authors that few new T cells are recruited by each seasonal influenza vaccination.

In TCRdb, the RT-PCR reads were re-called with MiXCR into one record per CDR3 protein. The sample records hundreds of thousands of distinct CDR3 sequences, roughly 10% being singletons. The length of the CDR3 is 15 residues. V lost 5 bases, J lost 3 bases, and 10 bases stayed unmatched. Germline CDR1 reads MNHNS; CDR2 reads SASEGT. About this clonotype: What it binds is not known.

The clonotype was recovered from a man in his forties or fifties who received an inactivated influenza vaccine. The V and J genes are TRBV6-1 and TRBJ2-7, with 7 nucleotides matching TRBD1. Sequenced material: PBMCs from blood, taken on the day of vaccination. CDR3 DNA: TGTGCCAGCAGTAGCCTCCAGGCAGGGGGCTACGAGCAGTACTTC. Translated: CASSSLQAGGYEQYF.